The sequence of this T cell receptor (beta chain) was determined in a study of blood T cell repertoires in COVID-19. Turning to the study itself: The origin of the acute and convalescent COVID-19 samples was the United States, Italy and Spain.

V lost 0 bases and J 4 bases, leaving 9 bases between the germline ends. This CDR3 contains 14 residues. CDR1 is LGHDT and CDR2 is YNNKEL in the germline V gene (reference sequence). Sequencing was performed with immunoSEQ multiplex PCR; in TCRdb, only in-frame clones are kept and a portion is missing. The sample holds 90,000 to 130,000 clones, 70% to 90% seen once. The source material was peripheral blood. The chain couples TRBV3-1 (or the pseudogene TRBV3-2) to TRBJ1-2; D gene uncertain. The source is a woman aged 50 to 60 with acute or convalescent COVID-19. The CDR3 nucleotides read TGTGCCAGCAGCCAAGACGGACTGGGCTATGGCTACACCTTC. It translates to CASSQDGLGYGYTF.